The 11 T cell receptor beta chains in this list originate from one sample, sequenced in a study of a mutant IDH1 vaccine in newly diagnosed glioma (TCRdb year 2021). The library was built by means of the immunoSEQ multiplex PCR assay. In its TCRdb copy, this immuneACCESS table keeps in-frame sequences only and misses some clones. Where compared with another copy, unresolved V genes explain less than half of these, and the others have no known cause. The sample data list tens of thousands of clones, and approximately 83% of these were observed just once. The top ten clones comprise around 7% of the sample. According to the study, the label for this sample's time point signals: baseline, week 1 (first vaccination visit). In light of the paper, this sample's treatment or condition label describes: pre-vaccination baseline after standard-of-care therapy. Here the sequenced sample was PBMCs, taken from a glioma patient treated with radiotherapy, temozolomide or both. Receptors originate from a woman aged 50 to 65 with glioma.

The chain uses TRBV6-1 and TRBJ1-5, with 7 bases aligning to TRBD1. The CDR3 runs to 15 residues. Trimming removed 5 bases from V and 0 bases from J; junction bases left unmatched: 4. The germline V gene encodes CDR1 MNHNS and CDR2 SASEGT. DNA for the CDR3: TGTGCCAGCAGTACGGGACAGACTAGCAATCAGCCCCAGCATTTT. This codes for CASSTGQTSNQPQHF.

The rearrangement links TRBV9 to TRBJ2-7; no clear D. CDR3 length equals 15 residues. Germline assignment: CDR1 SGDLS and CDR2 YYNGEE. Deletions cut 0 bases from V and 0 bases from J, with 10 bases between. CDR3 nucleotides: TGTGCCAGCAGCGTAGACGCAAAGGGCTCCTACGAGCAGTACTTC. It is translated as CASSVDAKGSYEQYF.

This chain uses TRBV7-9 with TRBJ1-1; D remains unclear. V lost 5 bases and J lost 4, with 11 bases in between. This CDR3 is built from 13 residues. Per the germline V gene, CDR1 is SEHNR and CDR2 is FQNEAQ (reference sequence). The CDR3 region is CASSEQYGTEAFF. In nucleotides, the CDR3 is TGTGCCAGCAGCGAACAGTACGGCACTGAAGCTTTCTTT.

J is TRBJ1-5 and V is TRBV9, with no clear D. Trimming cost V 3 bases and J 4 bases, with 8 bases left between them. Germline lookup yields CDR1 SGDLS and CDR2 YYNGEE. CDR3 length equals 13 residues. CDR3 in DNA: TGTGCCAGCAGCGCTCGGGGAAATCAGCCCCAGCATTTT. Amino acids: CASSARGNQPQHF. Based on the CDR3 plus reference TRBV9 and TRBJ1-5, the full variable domain is DSGVTQTPKHLITATGQRVTLRCSPRSGDLSVYWYQQSLDQGLQFLIQYYNGEERAKGNILERFSAQQFPDLHSELNLSSLELGDSALYFCASSARGNQPQHFGDGTRLSIL.

The chain combines TRBV4-2 with TRBJ1-2, with a weak D call TRBD1 (6 bases). The ends were cut back, 3 bases at V and 2 bases at J, with 13 bases in the middle. Germline V gene sequence: CDR1 LGHNA, CDR2 YNFKEQ. The CDR3 runs 15 residues. The DNA of the CDR3 is TGTGCCAGCAGCCAGGCGGGACAACTGAACTATGGCTACACCTTC. Encoded protein: CASSQAGQLNYGYTF.

The chain uses TRBV15 and TRBJ1-2; unclear D gene. Trimming pared 1 base from V and 8 bases from J, leaving 17 bases between. This CDR3 is built from 15 residues. Per germline, CDR1 LNHNV and CDR2 YYDKDF (reference sequence). As DNA, the CDR3 is TGTGCCACCAGCAGAGTAGGGTATGAAGGAGGAGGCTACACCTTC. It yields the protein CATSRVGYEGGGYTF.

The rearrangement uses TRBV5-1 and TRBJ1-5; D possibly corresponds to TRBD1 (6 bases). The CDR3 has 15 amino acids. V lost 5 bases and J 2 bases, leaving 14 bases between the germline ends. From germline, CDR1 is SGHRS and CDR2 YFSETQ. The CDR3 DNA reads TGCGCCAGCAGTCTTTCAGGGGAGGGCAATCAGCCCCAGCATTTT. This encodes CASSLSGEGNQPQHF.

This clone was observed a few times. The chain recombines TRBV10-3 with TRBJ1-1; 7 bases agree with TRBD1. Germline loops: CDR1 ENHRY, CDR2 SYGVKD. V was pared by 8 bases and J by 3 bases, with 12 bases of the junction left unmatched. There are 15 residues in the CDR3. This chain's CDR3 is CAIGLRGGSDTEAFF. The CDR3, as DNA: TGTGCCATCGGCCTCAGGGGGGGATCGGACACTGAAGCTTTCTTT.

This clone was detected a few times. The chain employs TRBV19 and TRBJ2-1; TRBD2 is a possible D gene (5 bases). The V and J ends lost 7 bases and 2 bases respectively, with 18 bases between them. The CDR3 spans 16 residues. CDR1 and CDR2 (germline): LNHDA, SQIVND (reference sequence). The DNA of the CDR3 is TGTGCCAGTAAAGAGGTTGGACTTCCAACCTACAATGAGCAGTTCTTC. This encodes CASKEVGLPTYNEQFF. The complete variable domain, with remaining parts taken from reference TRBV19 and TRBJ2-1, reads DGGITQSPKYLFRKEGQNVTLSCEQNLNHDAMYWYRQDPGQGLRLIYYSQIVNDFQKGDIAEGYSVSREKKESFPLTVTSAQKNPTAFYLCASKEVGLPTYNEQFFGPGTRLTVL.

The gene calls are TRBV28 and TRBJ2-7; D is perhaps TRBD1 (5 bases). Deletions cut 4 bases from V and 2 bases from J, with 12 bases between. Germline V lookup: CDR1 MDHEN, CDR2 SYDVKM. The CDR3 consists of 14 residues. CDR3 region: CASSYGHKTYEQYF. CDR3 bases: TGTGCCAGCAGTTATGGACATAAGACCTACGAGCAGTACTTC. Drawing the rest from reference TRBV28 and TRBJ2-7, the complete variable domain is DVKVTQSSRYLVKRTGEKVFLECVQDMDHENMFWYRQDPGLGLRLIYFSYDVKMKEKGDIPEGYSVSREKKERFSLILESASTNQTSMYLCASSYGHKTYEQYFGPGTRLTVT.

This chain links TRBV2 with TRBJ1-2, with a tentative D call TRBD1 (5 bases). V lost 3 bases to trimming and J lost 8 bases, with 16 bases between them. This CDR3 has 14 amino acids. Germline V gives CDR1 SNHLY, CDR2 FYNNEI. The CDR3 nucleotides read TGTGCCAGCAGTGAGGGGCTTGTTTCGCGGGGCTACACCTTC. Translating it yields CASSEGLVSRGYTF.